This T cell receptor beta chain was identified during a study of follicular helper T cells after annual influenza vaccination. Per germline, CDR1 SGHAT and CDR2 FQNNGV. The V gene end was trimmed by 3 bases and the J gene end by 10 bases; junction bases not matched to a gene: 14. This CDR3 spans 16 amino acids. In this sample, this clone turned up once. This table comes from immunoSEQ multiplex PCR, and its TCRdb copy is limited to in-frame clones, with some not included. Of about 6,800 clones in the sample, approximately 78% were seen once. Time point in this sample: 2015-2016 season, 7 days after influenza vaccination. Per time point, about 35-110 mL of blood was sampled.

This sequence joins TRBV11-2 and TRBJ1-4, with 7 nucleotides matching TRBD1. The TCR originated in an adult who received the influenza vaccine. The sequencing used CXCR5- memory CD4+ T cells sorted from blood, collected 7 days after influenza vaccination. In nucleotides, the CDR3 is TGTGCCAGCAGCTTCGAGACAGGGAATGGGGGAGGAAAACTGTTTTTT. Amino acids: CASSFETGNGGGKLFF.